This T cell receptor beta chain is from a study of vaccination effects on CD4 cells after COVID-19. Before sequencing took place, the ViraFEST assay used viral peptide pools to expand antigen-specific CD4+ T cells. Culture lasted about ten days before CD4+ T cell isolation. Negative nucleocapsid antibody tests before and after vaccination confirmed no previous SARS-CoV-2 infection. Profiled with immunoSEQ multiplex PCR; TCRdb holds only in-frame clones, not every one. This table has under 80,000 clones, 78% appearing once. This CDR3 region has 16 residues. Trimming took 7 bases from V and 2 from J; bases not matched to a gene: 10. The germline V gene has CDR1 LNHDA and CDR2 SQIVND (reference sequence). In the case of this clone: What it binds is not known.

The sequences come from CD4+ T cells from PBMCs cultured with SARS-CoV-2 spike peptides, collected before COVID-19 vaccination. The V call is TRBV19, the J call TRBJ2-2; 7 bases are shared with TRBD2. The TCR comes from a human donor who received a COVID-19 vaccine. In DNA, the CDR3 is TGTGCCAGTAAACGTGGGGGGGGAGGAAACACCGGGGAGCTGTTTTTT. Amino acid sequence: CASKRGGGGNTGELFF.